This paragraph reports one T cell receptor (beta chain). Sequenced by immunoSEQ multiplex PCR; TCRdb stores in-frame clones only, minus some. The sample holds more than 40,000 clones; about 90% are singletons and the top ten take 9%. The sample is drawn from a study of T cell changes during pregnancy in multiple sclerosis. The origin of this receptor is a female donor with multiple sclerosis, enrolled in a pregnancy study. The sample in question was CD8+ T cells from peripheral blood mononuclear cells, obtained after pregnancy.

Here the CDR3 DNA reads TGCGCCAGCAGCTTTCTATACTTAAACACTGAAGCTTTCTTT. Translation gives CASSFLYLNTEAFF. This chain uses TRBV5-1 with TRBJ1-1; D unresolved. The length of the CDR3 is 14 residues. V dropped 2 bases and J dropped 2 bases, with 10 bases sitting between them. Germline V lookup: CDR1 SGHRS, CDR2 YFSETQ.